This T cell receptor beta chain was found in a study of T cell clonotyping in hematopoietic cell transplantation (dated by TCRdb to the early 2020s). Broadly, across the study: In the study, roughly 140 blood samples were gathered from approximately 35 consecutive transplant recipients and their related donors. Recruitment of patients was conducted between late 2015 and early 2017, and follow-up was continued until late 2020 or death.

V loses 3 bases of germline sequence and J loses 3 bases, and the interval between the two ends is 16 bases. From a lookup of the germline V gene, CDR1 and CDR2 are SGHRS and YFSETQ. Including cysteine and phenylalanine, the CDR3 has 15 amino acids. Only CDR3 DNA is held: 45 bases, read in frame from base 1. With the immunoSEQ assay, which is a bias-controlled multiplex PCR relying on V- and J-specific primers, TCR beta CDR3 regions were amplified from genomic DNA. In a second PCR step, a proprietary barcode and Illumina adapter sequences were attached to the CDR3 amplicons. An Illumina MiSeq instrument was used for sequencing of the CDR3 libraries. The study's processing was this. Export and quality control were performed with immunoSEQ Analyzer 3.0, and downstream analyses were performed with R Bioconductor and Immunarch. Only productive rearrangements in the normalized downsampled data set were used to calculate repertoire metrics. In the normalized cohort, clonotypes with more than 5 templates were defined as pathologically expanded. The Inverse Simpson Index was used to measure repertoire diversity. To capture all clonotypes, CMV-specificity analyses were performed on the non-normalized data set. In TCRdb, the immuneACCESS table is reduced to in-frame sequences with V and J assigned. These tables do not hold every clone; where another copy was compared, an unresolved V gene accounts for under half, and the others remain unexplained. That table gives V, J and clone size, and the DNA gave D and trimming. Within this sample are 12,000 to 15,000 clones, with 86% of them counted one time only. 13% of the sample is held by the ten biggest clonotypes.

Study-wide conclusions, independent of this receptor: After transplant, TCR diversity in recipients dropped, and pathologically expanded clonotypes climbed progressively between day 30 and day 180. Overlap with donor repertoires was found for only a small fraction of recipient repertoires, with over 95% found to appear de novo at the given depth. Broader TCR repertoire diversity after transplant was predicted by Inverse Simpson Index values from donors and from recipients before transplant. Sample size was limited, and cells were not sorted, so CD4 and CD8 repertoire contributions could not be separated.

The intended sense of this specimen's time point label: 100 days after allo-HCT. Blood from recipients was drawn roughly 28 days before transplant, then again at days 30, 100 and 180 after transplant. Nuclei Lysis Solution was used to extract genomic DNA from fresh or cryopreserved unfractionated peripheral blood mononuclear cells. Points on this clone: The antigen it recognizes is unknown. Base qualities are not provided; no much larger clone lies one nucleotide away.

The sequence was obtained from a male patient aged 45-60 years who had an allogeneic stem cell transplant from an unrelated donor, so T cells may come from the graft donor. Some clones in this sample may be carry-over from other donors' samples. The sequenced sample was PBMCs, obtained 100 days after allogeneic stem cell transplant. This chain is built from TRBV5-1 and TRBJ2-7; the D region may be TRBD1 or TRBD2, each matching 7 bases equally. The CDR3 amino acid sequence is: CASSWTAGGVYEQYF. The nucleotide sequence is given as TGCGCCAGCAGCTGGACGGCAGGGGGGGTCTACGAGCAGTACTTC.